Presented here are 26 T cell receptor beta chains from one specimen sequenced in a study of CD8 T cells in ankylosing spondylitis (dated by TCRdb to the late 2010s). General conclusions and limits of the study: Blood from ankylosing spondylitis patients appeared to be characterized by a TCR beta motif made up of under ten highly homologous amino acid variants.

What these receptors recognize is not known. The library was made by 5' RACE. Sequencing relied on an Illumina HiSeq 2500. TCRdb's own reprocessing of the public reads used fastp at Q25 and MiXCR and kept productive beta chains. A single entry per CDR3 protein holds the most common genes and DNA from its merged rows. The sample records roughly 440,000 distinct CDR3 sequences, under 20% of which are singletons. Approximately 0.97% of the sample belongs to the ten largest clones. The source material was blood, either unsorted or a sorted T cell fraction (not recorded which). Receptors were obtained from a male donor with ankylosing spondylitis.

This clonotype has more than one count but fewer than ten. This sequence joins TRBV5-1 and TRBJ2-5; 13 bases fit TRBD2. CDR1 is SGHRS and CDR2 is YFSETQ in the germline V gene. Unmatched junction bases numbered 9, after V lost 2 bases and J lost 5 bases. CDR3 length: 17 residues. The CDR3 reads CASSFGLAGASRETQYF. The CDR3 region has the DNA TGCGCCAGCAGCTTCGGACTAGCGGGGGCGTCGAGGGAGACCCAGTACTTC. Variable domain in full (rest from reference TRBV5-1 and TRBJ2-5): KAGVTQTPRYLIKTRGQQVTLSCSPISGHRSVSWYQQTPGQGLQFLFEYFSETQRNKGNFPGRFSGRQFSNSRSEMNVSTLELGDSALYLCASSFGLAGASRETQYFGPGTRLLVL.

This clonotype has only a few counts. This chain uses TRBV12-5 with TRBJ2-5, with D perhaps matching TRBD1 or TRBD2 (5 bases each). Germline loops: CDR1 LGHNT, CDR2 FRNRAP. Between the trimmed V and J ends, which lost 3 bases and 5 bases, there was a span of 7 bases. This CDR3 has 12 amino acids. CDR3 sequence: CASGFEGETQYF. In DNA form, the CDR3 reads TGTGCTAGTGGTTTCGAGGGGGAGACCCAGTACTTC.

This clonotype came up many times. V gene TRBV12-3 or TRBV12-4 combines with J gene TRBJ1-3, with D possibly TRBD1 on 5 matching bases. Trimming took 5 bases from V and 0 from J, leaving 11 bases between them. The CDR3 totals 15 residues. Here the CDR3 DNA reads TGTGCCAGCAGTGATGGCAGGGACTCTGGAAACACCATATATTTT. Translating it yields CASSDGRDSGNTIYF.

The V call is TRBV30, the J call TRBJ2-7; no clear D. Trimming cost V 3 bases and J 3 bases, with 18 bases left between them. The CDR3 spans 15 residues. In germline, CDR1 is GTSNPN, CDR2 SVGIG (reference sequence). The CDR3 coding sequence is TGTGCCTGGAGGGGCCGGGCCCCATTTCACTACGAGCAGTACTTC. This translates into CAWRGRAPFHYEQYF.

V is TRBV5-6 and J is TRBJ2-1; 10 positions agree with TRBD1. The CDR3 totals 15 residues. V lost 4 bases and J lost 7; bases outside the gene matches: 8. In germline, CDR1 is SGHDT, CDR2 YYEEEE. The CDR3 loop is CASSTGQGTRNEQFF. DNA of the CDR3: TGTGCCAGCAGCACGGGACAGGGGACCCGAAATGAGCAGTTCTTC. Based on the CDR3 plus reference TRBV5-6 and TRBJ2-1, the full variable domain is DAGVTQSPTHLIKTRGQQVTLRCSPKSGHDTVSWYQQALGQGPQFIFQYYEEEERQRGNFPDRFSGHQFPNYSSELNVNALLLGDSALYLCASSTGQGTRNEQFFGPGTRLTVL.

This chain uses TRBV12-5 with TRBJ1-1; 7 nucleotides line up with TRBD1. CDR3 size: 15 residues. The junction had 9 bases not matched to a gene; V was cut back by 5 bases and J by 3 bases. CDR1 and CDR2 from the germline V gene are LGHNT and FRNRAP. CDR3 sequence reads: CASGTGTARDTEAFF. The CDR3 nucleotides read TGTGCTAGTGGTACAGGGACAGCCCGGGACACTGAAGCTTTCTTT.

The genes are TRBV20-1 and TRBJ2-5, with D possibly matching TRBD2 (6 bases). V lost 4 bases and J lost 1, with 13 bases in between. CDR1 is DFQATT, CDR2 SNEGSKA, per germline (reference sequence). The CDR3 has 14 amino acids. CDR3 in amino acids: CSATGTGGQETQYF. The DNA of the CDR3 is TGCAGTGCTACAGGCACCGGGGGCCAAGAGACCCAGTACTTC.

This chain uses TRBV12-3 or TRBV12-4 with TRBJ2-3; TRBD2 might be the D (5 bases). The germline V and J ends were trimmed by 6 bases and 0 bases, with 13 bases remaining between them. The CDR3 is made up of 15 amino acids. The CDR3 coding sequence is TGTGCCAGCAGCCCCCCGCCGGGGAGCACAGATACGCAGTATTTT. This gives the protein CASSPPPGSTDTQYF.

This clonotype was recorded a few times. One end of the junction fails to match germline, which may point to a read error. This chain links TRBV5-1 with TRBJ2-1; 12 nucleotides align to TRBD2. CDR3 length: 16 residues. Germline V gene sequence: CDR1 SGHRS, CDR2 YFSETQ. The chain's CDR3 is CASNLELAGGVNEQFF. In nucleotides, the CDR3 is TGCGCCAGCAACTTGGAACTAGCGGGGGGAGTCAATGAGCAGTTCTTC. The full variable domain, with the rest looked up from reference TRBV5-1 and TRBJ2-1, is KAGVTQTPRYLIKTRGQQVTLSCSPISGHRSVSWYQQTPGQGLQFLFEYFSETQRNKGNFPGRFSGRQFSNSRSEMNVSTLELGDSALYLCASNLELAGGVNEQFFGPGTRLTVL.

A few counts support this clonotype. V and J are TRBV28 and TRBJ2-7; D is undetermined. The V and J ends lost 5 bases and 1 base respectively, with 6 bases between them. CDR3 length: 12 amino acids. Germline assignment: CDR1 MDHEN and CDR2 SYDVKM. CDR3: CASSVTSYEQYF. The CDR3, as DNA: TGTGCCAGCAGTGTTACTTCCTACGAGCAGTACTTC.

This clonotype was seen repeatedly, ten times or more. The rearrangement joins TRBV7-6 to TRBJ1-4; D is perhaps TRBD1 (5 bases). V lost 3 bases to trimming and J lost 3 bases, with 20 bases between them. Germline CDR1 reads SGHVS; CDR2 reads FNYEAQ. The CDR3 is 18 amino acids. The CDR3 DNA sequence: TGTGCCAGCAGCTTGGAGATTGGCGGGGCCCCATCTAATGAAAAACTGTTTTTT. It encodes CASSLEIGGAPSNEKLFF. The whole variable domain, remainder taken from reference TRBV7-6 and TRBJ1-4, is GAGVSQSPRYKVTKRGQDVALRCDPISGHVSLYWYRQALGQGPEFLTYFNYEAQQDKSGLPNDRFSAERPEGSISTLTIQRTEQRDSAMYRCASSLEIGGAPSNEKLFFGSGTQLSVL.

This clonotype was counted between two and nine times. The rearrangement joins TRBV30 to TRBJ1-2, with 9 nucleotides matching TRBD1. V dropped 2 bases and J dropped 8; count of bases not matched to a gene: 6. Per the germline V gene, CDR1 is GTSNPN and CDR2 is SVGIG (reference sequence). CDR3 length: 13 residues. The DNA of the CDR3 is TGTGCCTGGAGTCTACAGGGGGCGAAAGGCTACACCTTC. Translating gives CAWSLQGAKGYTF.

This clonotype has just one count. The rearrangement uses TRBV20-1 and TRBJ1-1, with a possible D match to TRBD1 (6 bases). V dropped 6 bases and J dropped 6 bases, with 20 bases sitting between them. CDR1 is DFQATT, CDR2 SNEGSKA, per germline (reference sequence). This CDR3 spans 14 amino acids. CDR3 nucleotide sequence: TGCAGTGCAGCCAGACAGGCGGTTCGCCCTGAAGCTTTCTTT. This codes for CSAARQAVRPEAFF.

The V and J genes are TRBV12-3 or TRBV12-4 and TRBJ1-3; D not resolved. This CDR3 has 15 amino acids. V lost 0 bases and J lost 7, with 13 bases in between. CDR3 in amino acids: CASSLAGGRSNTIYF. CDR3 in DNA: TGTGCCAGCAGTTTAGCCGGCGGGAGAAGCAACACCATATATTTT.

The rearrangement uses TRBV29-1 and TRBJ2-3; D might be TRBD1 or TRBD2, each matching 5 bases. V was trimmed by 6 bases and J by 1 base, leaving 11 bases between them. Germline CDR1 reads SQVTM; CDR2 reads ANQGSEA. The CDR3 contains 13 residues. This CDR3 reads CSVRLGGTDTQYF. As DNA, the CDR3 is TGCAGCGTCCGGCTGGGGGGCACAGATACGCAGTATTTT.

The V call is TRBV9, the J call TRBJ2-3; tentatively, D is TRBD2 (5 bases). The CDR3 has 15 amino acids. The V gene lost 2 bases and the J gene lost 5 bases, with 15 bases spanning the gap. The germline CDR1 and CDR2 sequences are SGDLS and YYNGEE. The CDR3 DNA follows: TGTGCCAGCAGCGTTTCGGGGATCTTGGGAGATACGCAGTATTTT. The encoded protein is CASSVSGILGDTQYF.

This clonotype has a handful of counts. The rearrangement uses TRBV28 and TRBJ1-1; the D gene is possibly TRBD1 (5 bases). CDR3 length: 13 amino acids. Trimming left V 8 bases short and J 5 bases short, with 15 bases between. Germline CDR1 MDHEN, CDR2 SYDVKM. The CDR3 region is CASYRLLSTEAFF. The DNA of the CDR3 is TGTGCCAGCTACAGGTTACTAAGTACTGAAGCTTTCTTT.

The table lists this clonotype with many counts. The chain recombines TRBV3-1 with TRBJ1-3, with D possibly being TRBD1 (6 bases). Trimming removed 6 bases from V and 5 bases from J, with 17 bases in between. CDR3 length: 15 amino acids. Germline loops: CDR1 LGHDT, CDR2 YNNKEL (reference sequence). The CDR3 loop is CASRLSTGRRNTIYF. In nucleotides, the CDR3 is TGTGCCAGCAGGCTATCGACAGGTCGACGAAACACCATATATTTT.

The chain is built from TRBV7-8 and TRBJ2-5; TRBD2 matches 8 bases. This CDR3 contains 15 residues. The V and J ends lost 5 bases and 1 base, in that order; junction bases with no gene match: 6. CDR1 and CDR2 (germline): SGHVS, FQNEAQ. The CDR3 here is CASSATSVGQETQYF. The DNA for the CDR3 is TGTGCCAGCAGCGCGACTAGCGTAGGCCAAGAGACCCAGTACTTC.

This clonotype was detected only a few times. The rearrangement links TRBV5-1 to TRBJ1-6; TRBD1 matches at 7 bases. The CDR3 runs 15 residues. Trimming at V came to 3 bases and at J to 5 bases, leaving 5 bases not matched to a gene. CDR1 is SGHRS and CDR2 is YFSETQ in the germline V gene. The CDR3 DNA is TGCGCCAGCAGCTCAGAGACAGGGCATAATTCACCCCTCCACTTT. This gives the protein CASSSETGHNSPLHF.

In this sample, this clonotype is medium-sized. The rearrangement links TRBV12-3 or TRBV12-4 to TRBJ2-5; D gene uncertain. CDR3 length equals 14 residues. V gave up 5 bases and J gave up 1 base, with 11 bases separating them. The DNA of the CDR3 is TGTGCCAGCAGTATGCCCTCGAGCCAAGAGACCCAGTACTTC. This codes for CASSMPSSQETQYF.

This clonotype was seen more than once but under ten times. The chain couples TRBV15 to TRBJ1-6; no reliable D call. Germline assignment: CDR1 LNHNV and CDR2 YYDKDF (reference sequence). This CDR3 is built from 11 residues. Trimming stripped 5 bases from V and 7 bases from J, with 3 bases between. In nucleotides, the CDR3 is TGTGCCACCAGCCGGAATTCACCCCTCCACTTT. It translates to CATSRNSPLHF.

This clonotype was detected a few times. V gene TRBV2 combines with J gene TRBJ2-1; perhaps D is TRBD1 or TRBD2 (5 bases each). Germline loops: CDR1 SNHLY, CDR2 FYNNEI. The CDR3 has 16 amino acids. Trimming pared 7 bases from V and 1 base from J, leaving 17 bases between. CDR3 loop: CASNGAHGGSYNEQFF. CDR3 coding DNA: TGTGCCAGCAATGGAGCCCATGGGGGATCCTACAATGAGCAGTTCTTC.

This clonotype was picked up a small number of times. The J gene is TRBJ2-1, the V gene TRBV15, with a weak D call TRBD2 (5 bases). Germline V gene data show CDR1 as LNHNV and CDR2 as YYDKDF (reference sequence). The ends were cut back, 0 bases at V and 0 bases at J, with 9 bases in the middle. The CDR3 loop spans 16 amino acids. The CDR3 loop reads CATSRDLAYSYNEQFF. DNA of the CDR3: TGTGCCACCAGCAGAGATCTAGCATACTCCTACAATGAGCAGTTCTTC.

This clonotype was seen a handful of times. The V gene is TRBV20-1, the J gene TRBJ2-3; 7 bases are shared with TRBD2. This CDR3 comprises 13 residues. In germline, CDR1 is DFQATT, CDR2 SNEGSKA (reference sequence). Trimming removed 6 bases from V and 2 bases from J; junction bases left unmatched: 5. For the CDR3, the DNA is TGCAGTGCCATAGCGGGTCACACAGATACGCAGTATTTT. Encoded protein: CSAIAGHTDTQYF.

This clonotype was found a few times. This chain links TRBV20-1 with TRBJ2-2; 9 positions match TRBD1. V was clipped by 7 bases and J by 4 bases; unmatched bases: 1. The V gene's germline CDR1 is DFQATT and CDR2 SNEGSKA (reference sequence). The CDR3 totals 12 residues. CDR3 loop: CSVDRGTGELFF. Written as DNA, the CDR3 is TGCAGTGTGGACAGGGGCACCGGGGAGCTGTTTTTT.